The 8 T cell receptor beta chains reported below all come from one sample, sequenced in a study of shared T cell receptors in the human thymus. Profiled with immunoSEQ multiplex PCR; TCRdb holds only in-frame clones, not every one. The sample holds about 710,000 clones, around 87% seen once. These data also formed part of another study, on human thymus T cells.

Sequencing input: thymocytes. The receptor set was obtained from a boy under two years old with a congenital heart defect.

The chain uses TRBV15 and TRBJ2-7; 12 bases are a match to TRBD2. Per the germline V gene, CDR1 is LNHNV and CDR2 is YYDKDF (reference sequence). The CDR3 is 18 residues long. V was clipped by 0 bases and J by 7 bases; unmatched bases: 13. CDR3 residues: CATSRDLSGTSGGTEQYF. The DNA for the CDR3 is TGTGCCACCAGCAGAGATCTAAGTGGAACTAGCGGGGGGACTGAGCAGTACTTC.

The chain uses TRBV30 and TRBJ1-1; 8 nucleotides agree with TRBD1. This CDR3 is 16 amino acids long. Trimming removed 2 bases from V and 1 base from J; junction bases left unmatched: 9. The germline CDR1 and CDR2 sequences are GTSNPN and SVGIG (reference sequence). The CDR3 DNA reads as TGTGCCTGGAGTAGACAGACAGGGGTTGGGAACACTGAAGCTTTCTTT. It encodes CAWSRQTGVGNTEAFF.

The genes are TRBV5-1 and TRBJ1-5, with a tentative D call TRBD1 (5 bases). V shed 4 bases and J shed 0 bases, with 11 bases lying between them. Germline lookup yields CDR1 SGHRS and CDR2 YFSETQ. This CDR3 spans 15 amino acids. The CDR3 DNA follows: TGCGCCAGCAGCGGGGGGGGAAATAGCAATCAGCCCCAGCATTTT. It translates to CASSGGGNSNQPQHF.

The CDR3 protein is CSAVRHRNTEAFF. The CDR3 DNA follows: TGCAGCGCTGTACGGCACAGGAACACTGAAGCTTTCTTT. The chain links TRBV29-1 to TRBJ1-1; no reliable D call. The CDR3 spans 13 residues. The V and J ends lost 7 bases and 1 base respectively, with 13 bases between them. The germline V gene encodes CDR1 SQVTM and CDR2 ANQGSEA.

The rearrangement joins TRBV15 to TRBJ2-3; 9 bases align to TRBD2. Germline assignment: CDR1 LNHNV and CDR2 YYDKDF (reference sequence). The CDR3 sequence is 17 residues long. V shed 0 bases and J 2 bases; nucleotides not matched to a gene: 6. The CDR3 loop is CATSRDLLAGSTDTQYF. The DNA for the CDR3 is TGTGCCACCAGCAGAGATCTCCTAGCGGGGTCCACAGATACGCAGTATTTT.

Comment on this clone: The junction differs from germline at one of its ends, possibly a read error. The chain employs TRBV19 and TRBJ1-6; 7 bases agree with TRBD1. Germline assignment: CDR1 LNHDA and CDR2 SQIVND (reference sequence). The CDR3 runs 16 residues. The CDR3 nucleotides are TGTGCCAGTAGGATAGAATCACAGGGGAATAATTCACCCCTCCACTTT. It specifies CASRIESQGNNSPLHF.

V gene TRBV28 combines with J gene TRBJ2-2; 7 bases line up with TRBD1. There are 19 residues in the CDR3. V was clipped by 8 bases and J by 4 bases; unmatched bases: 22. Looked up from germline, CDR1 is MDHEN and CDR2 is SYDVKM. The CDR3 spells CASSFTPIPRDSRTGELFF. In DNA, the CDR3 is TGTGCCAGCTCTTTTACCCCCATCCCCCGGGACAGCCGCACCGGGGAGCTGTTTTTT.

The V and J genes are TRBV4-3 and TRBJ1-5; weak D call: TRBD1 (5 bases). The germline V and J ends were trimmed by 0 bases and 2 bases, with 14 bases remaining between them. The CDR3 totals 17 residues. Germline values: CDR1 LGHNA, CDR2 YSLEER. CDR3 bases: TGCGCCAGCAGCCAAGATCCGGGGGGTCGAGGCAATCAGCCCCAGCATTTT. Its protein product is CASSQDPGGRGNQPQHF.